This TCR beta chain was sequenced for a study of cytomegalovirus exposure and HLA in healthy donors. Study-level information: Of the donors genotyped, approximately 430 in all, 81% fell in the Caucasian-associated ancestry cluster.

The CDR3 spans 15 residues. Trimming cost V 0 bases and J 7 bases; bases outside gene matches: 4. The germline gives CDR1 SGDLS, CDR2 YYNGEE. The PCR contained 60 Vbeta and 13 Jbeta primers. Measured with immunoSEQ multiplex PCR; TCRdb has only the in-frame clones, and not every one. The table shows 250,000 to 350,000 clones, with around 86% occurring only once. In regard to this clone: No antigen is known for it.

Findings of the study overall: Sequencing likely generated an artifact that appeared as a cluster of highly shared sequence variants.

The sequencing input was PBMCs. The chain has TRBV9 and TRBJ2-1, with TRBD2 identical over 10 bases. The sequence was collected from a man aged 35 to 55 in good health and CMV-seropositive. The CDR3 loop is CASSVETSGWNEQFF. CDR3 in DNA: TGTGCCAGCAGCGTAGAGACTAGCGGGTGGAATGAGCAGTTCTTC.